This T cell receptor beta chain came from a study of T cells in Graves' hyperthyroidism and ophthalmopathy. Points from the study as a whole: The model foresaw ophthalmopathy a median around 6.4 months prior to onset.

Germline lookup yields CDR1 SNHLY and CDR2 FYNNEI. The CDR3 length is 13 residues. Trimming removed 3 bases from V and 2 bases from J, with 6 bases in between. Disease lasting under 3 months, a NOSPECS grade of at least 4, and a Clinical Activity Score of at least 3 were features of the ophthalmopathy patients. The study left out patients who had uncontrolled infection, other autoimmune disease, pregnancy or lactation. PBMCs were sourced from 9 to 10 ml fresh peripheral blood. This clonotype was recorded at least ten times. Its antigen remains unidentified. There were TCR beta CDR3 regions amplified from RNA transcripts. Using the HTBI primer set, a first-round RT-PCR was run on the TCR CDR3. Each CDR3 protein gets one entry after TCRdb re-called the multiplex PCR reads with MiXCR. The sample lists about 640,000 distinct CDR3 sequences, more than 12% occurring once.

Material: blood. This clonotype was sampled from a woman aged 45-65 years with Graves' ophthalmopathy. The rearrangement uses TRBV2 and TRBJ2-3; no firm D call. The CDR3 DNA follows: TGTGCCAGCAGTGAGGGTAACACAGATACGCAGTATTTT. Translated: CASSEGNTDTQYF.